Listed below are T cell receptor beta chains from one sample, sequenced in a study of T cell responses to AZD1222 COVID-19 vaccine. TCRdb keeps only in-frame clones here, not all; method: immunoSEQ multiplex PCR. The sample lists roughly 170,000 clones, around 90% occurring once. This sample comprised peripheral blood, obtained on day 0 of AZD1222 vaccination. Source of these receptors: an adult in good health. CDR3s include the opening cysteine and the closing phenylalanine or tryptophan. A D gene is named only where the DNA matches it firmly. Not all rows give a size; the values are once, few, many and, for expanded clones, a class.

D	V	J	size	CDR3	DNA
TRBD1	TRBV30	TRBJ2-3	NA	CAYGQGIYRDTQYF	TGTGCCTACGGACAGGGGATTTACAGAGATACGCAGTATTTT
NA	TRBV7-2	TRBJ2-1	NA	CASSLGGTLIYNEQFF	TGTGCCAGCAGCTTAGGCGGGACCCTAATATACAATGAGCAGTTCTTC
NA	TRBV10-3	TRBJ1-1	NA	CAIGRGINTEAFF	TGTGCCATCGGAAGAGGGATTAACACTGAAGCTTTCTTT
TRBD1	TRBV9	TRBJ2-2	NA	CASSGVGQGPTGELFF	TGTGCCAGCAGCGGTGTGGGACAGGGGCCCACCGGGGAGCTGTTTTTT
NA	TRBV2	TRBJ1-2	NA	CASSNLRRDNKYGYTF	TGTGCCAGCAGTAATTTGAGAAGGGATAACAAGTATGGCTACACCTTC
NA	TRBV11-2	TRBJ2-3	NA	CASSPVRDTQYF	TGTGCCAGCAGCCCCGTGCGAGATACGCAGTATTTT
NA	TRBV12-3/TRBV12-4	TRBJ2-7	NA	CASSPGGDLEQYF	TGTGCCAGCAGTCCGGGCGGTGACCTGGAGCAGTACTTC
NA	TRBV18	TRBJ1-5	few	CASSPPDKSYSNQPQHF	TGTGCCAGCTCACCACCCGACAAGAGTTATAGCAATCAGCCCCAGCATTTT
TRBD2	TRBV18	TRBJ2-1	NA	CASSPPGLADLNEQFF	TGTGCCAGCTCACCACCCGGACTAGCGGACCTCAATGAGCAGTTCTTC
TRBD1	TRBV27	TRBJ1-4	NA	CASSFSFRTGSNEKLFF	TGTGCCAGCAGTTTCTCTTTTCGGACAGGGTCTAATGAAAAACTGTTTTTT
TRBD2	TRBV12-5	TRBJ2-3	NA	CASAQGLAGDKDTQYF	TGTGCTAGTGCCCAGGGACTAGCGGGAGACAAGGATACGCAGTATTTT
NA	TRBV7-9	TRBJ2-1	NA	CASSLAVTRLYNEQFF	TGTGCCAGCAGCTTAGCTGTAACTAGACTTTACAATGAGCAGTTCTTC
NA	TRBV4-1	TRBJ1-3	NA	CASSQAGTVSGNTIYF	TGCGCCAGCAGCCAAGCGGGGACGGTATCTGGAAACACCATATATTTT
TRBD1	TRBV27	TRBJ1-1	NA	CASSFTRGEAFF	TGTGCCAGCAGTTTTACCAGGGGGGAAGCTTTCTTT
TRBD2	TRBV4-2	TRBJ2-7	few	CASSPGGPYEQYF	TGTGCCAGCAGCCCGGGGGGGCCCTACGAGCAGTACTTC
TRBD1	TRBV18	TRBJ2-7	NA	CASSPPSTGVYEQYF	TGTGCCAGCTCACCACCCAGCACAGGGGTCTACGAGCAGTACTTC
NA	TRBV6-1	TRBJ1-5	NA	CASSEAWGGHSNQPQHF	TGTGCCAGCAGTGAAGCTTGGGGGGGTCATAGCAATCAGCCCCAGCATTTT
NA	TRBV5-1	TRBJ1-3	NA	CASSPGPSGNTIYF	TGCGCCAGCAGCCCGGGACCCTCTGGAAACACCATATATTTT
NA	TRBV6-1	TRBJ1-1	NA	CASSDISIVLNTEAFF	TGTGCCAGCAGTGATATTTCCATTGTTCTGAACACTGAAGCTTTCTTT
TRBD2	TRBV2	TRBJ2-2	NA	CARGLAGVNTGELFF	TGTGCCAGGGGCCTAGCGGGAGTGAACACCGGGGAGCTGTTTTTT
NA	TRBV5-1	TRBJ1-5	NA	CASSLGDESQPQHF	TGCGCCAGCAGCTTGGGGGACGAGAGTCAGCCCCAGCATTTT
TRBD1	TRBV6-5	TRBJ1-4	NA	CASSPGQGDEKLFF	TGTGCCAGCAGTCCCGGACAGGGGGATGAAAAACTGTTTTTT
NA	TRBV6-5	TRBJ1-4	NA	CASSYMGGVNEKLFF	TGTGCCAGCAGTTACATGGGAGGGGTTAATGAAAAACTGTTTTTT